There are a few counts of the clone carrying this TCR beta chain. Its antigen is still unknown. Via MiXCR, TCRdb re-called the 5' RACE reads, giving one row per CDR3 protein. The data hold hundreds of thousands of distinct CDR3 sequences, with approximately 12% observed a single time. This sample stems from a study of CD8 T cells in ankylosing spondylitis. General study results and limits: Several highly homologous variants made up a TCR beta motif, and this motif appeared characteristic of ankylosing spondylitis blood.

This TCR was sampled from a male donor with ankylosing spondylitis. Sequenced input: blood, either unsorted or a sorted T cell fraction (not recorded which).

As DNA, the CDR3 is TGTGCCAGCAGCCCTCGGGGCAGGGTGGTCTACAATGAGCAGTTCTTC. It encodes CASSPRGRVVYNEQFF. The chain recombines TRBV7-9 with TRBJ2-1, with D perhaps TRBD1 or TRBD2 (5 bases each). Germline loops: CDR1 SEHNR, CDR2 FQNEAQ (reference sequence). CDR3 length equals 16 residues. V was shortened by 5 bases and J by 3 bases, with 17 bases between the two germline ends.